A selection of T cell receptor beta chains follows, all from one sample in a study of T cell changes during pregnancy in multiple sclerosis. This table comes from immunoSEQ multiplex PCR, and its TCRdb copy is limited to in-frame clones, with some not included. The top ten hold more than 5% of the sample, which has more than 35,000 clones, around 90% seen once. The sequenced sample was CD8+ T cells from peripheral blood mononuclear cells, obtained after pregnancy. Receptors were obtained from a female donor in good health, enrolled as a control in a pregnancy study. CDR3s include the opening cysteine and the closing phenylalanine or tryptophan. D genes are given only for firm matches. Only some rows state a clone size, as once, few, many or a class for expanded clones.

>-|TRBV4-3|-|TRBJ2-2
TGCGCCAGCAGCCAAGGCTATACAGTTCTTGGCGGGGAGCTGTTTTTT
CASSQGYTVLGGELFF
>-|TRBV4-3|TRBD1|TRBJ2-7
TGCGCCAGCAGCCCCGACAGGGTCGCCTACGAGCAGTACTTC
CASSPDRVAYEQYF
>once|TRBV6-6|-|TRBJ2-7
TGTGCCAGCAGTTATCGCCAGGTAGACTACGAGCAGTACTTC
CASSYRQVDYEQYF
>-|TRBV4-3|-|TRBJ1-2
TGCGCCAGCAGCCAAGATAGGTTAGGATCAACAGGGCAATCGTGGGGCTACACCTTC
CASSQDRLGSTGQSWGYTF
>once|TRBV13|TRBD1|TRBJ1-1
TGTGCCAGCAGCTACACAGGGGTGAACACTGAAGCTTTCTTT
CASSYTGVNTEAFF
>-|TRBV27|-|TRBJ2-5
TGTGCCAGCAGTTTAAAGGCGGTGCAAGAGACCCAGTACTTC
CASSLKAVQETQYF
>-|TRBV18|-|TRBJ2-3
TGTGCCAGCTCACGGCCAATACAGGGACGGGATACGCAGTATTTT
CASSRPIQGRDTQYF
>few|TRBV29-1|TRBD1|TRBJ2-2
TGCAGCGTTGCACCCGGGACAGGGGCCGGGGAGCTGTTTTTT
CSVAPGTGAGELFF
>-|TRBV7-9|TRBD1|TRBJ1-1
TGTGCCAGCAGCCCGGGGACAGGGGCTGAAGCTTTCTTT
CASSPGTGAEAFF
>-|TRBV4-3|-|TRBJ2-1
TGCGCCAGCAGCCACCGAGGGGGGGCCTACTACAATGAGCAGTTCTTC
CASSHRGGAYYNEQFF
>-|TRBV4-3|-|TRBJ2-2
TGCGCCAGCAGCCAAGGGACTCGGGTCACCGGGGAGCTGTTTTTT
CASSQGTRVTGELFF
>-|TRBV5-4|-|TRBJ2-1
TGTGCCAGCAGCTTGAGTAGAAGTAATGAGCAGTTCTTC
CASSLSRSNEQFF
>-|TRBV7-8|-|TRBJ1-5
TGTGCCAGCAGCTTAGTAGGGGGGGGAGTCAATCAGCCCCAGCATTTT
CASSLVGGGVNQPQHF
>-|TRBV19|TRBD1|TRBJ1-1
TGTGCCACCCAGGGGGGCACTGAAGCTTTCTTT
CATQGGTEAFF
>-|TRBV27|TRBD2|TRBJ2-1
TGTGCCAGCAGTCTAGGGACTAGCGGGAACTACAATGAGCAGTTCTTC
CASSLGTSGNYNEQFF
>once|TRBV7-9|TRBD2|TRBJ2-5
TGTGCCAGCAGCCCTAGACTAGCGGGGTCGGGGGAGACCCAGTACTTC
CASSPRLAGSGETQYF
>-|TRBV2|TRBD1|TRBJ1-5
TGTGCCAGCAGTGAAACGGTAGGGGGCGGGGATAGCAATCAGCCCCAGCATTTT
CASSETVGGGDSNQPQHF
>-|TRBV15|-|TRBJ1-1
TGTGCCACCAGCAGTGACAGGAACACTGAAGCTTTCTTT
CATSSDRNTEAFF
>-|TRBV14|TRBD1|TRBJ2-7
TGTGCCAGCAGACTGACAGGGAACGAGCAGTACTTC
CASRLTGNEQYF
>-|TRBV10-1|-|TRBJ2-2
TGCGCCAGCCGGGGGAACACCGGGGAGCTGTTTTTT
CASRGNTGELFF
>-|TRBV2|TRBD1|TRBJ1-4
TGTGCCAGCGCCTGGACAGGGAGCAATGAAAAACTGTTTTTT
CASAWTGSNEKLFF
>-|TRBV4-2|TRBD1|TRBJ2-2
TGTGCCAGCAGTCCAGGGACAGGCGCCGGGGAGCTGTTTTTT
CASSPGTGAGELFF
>-|TRBV30|-|TRBJ2-3
TGTGCCTGGAGCCAGGGCCAGATTGGGGATACGCAGTATTTT
CAWSQGQIGDTQYF
>-|TRBV7-2|-|TRBJ1-6
TGTGCCAGCAGCTTAGCGCGCGGGACGGGGGATTCACCCCTCCACTTT
CASSLARGTGDSPLHF
>-|TRBV11-2|-|TRBJ1-2
TGTGCCAGCAGCTTAGAAAACAGGGTCGATGGCTACACCTTC
CASSLENRVDGYTF
>-|TRBV6-5|TRBD1|TRBJ1-1
TGTGCCAGCAGTGTCACGACAGGGCCCACTGAAGCTTTCTTT
CASSVTTGPTEAFF
>-|TRBV4-1|TRBD1|TRBJ1-1
TGCGCCAGCAGCCGGGGACAGGGGGAGAACACTGAAGCTTTCTTT
CASSRGQGENTEAFF
>-|TRBV6-6|-|TRBJ1-6
TGTGCCAGCAGTGAGGGTGGCTATAATTCACCCCTCCACTTT
CASSEGGYNSPLHF
>-|TRBV4-3|-|TRBJ2-7
TGCGCCAGCAGCCAAGAGGACACGAACGAGCAGTACTTC
CASSQEDTNEQYF
>once|TRBV29-1|-|TRBJ1-1
TGCAGCGTTGGCGGGTTGGACACTGAAGCTTTCTTT
CSVGGLDTEAFF
>-|TRBV4-3|-|TRBJ1-1
TGCGCCAGCAGCCAAGAAATGGGGCTTAACACTGAAGCTTTCTTT
CASSQEMGLNTEAFF
>-|TRBV4-3|-|TRBJ1-2
TGCGCTAGCAGCCAAGATCACAGGTCCGGCTACACCTTC
CASSQDHRSGYTF
>once|TRBV28|-|TRBJ2-2
TGTGCCAGCAGTTTAGTGGCTAACACCGGGGAGCTGTTTTTT
CASSLVANTGELFF
>-|TRBV6-5|-|TRBJ1-2
TGTGCCAGCAGTTACCTTCGAAACTCCTATGGCTACACCTTC
CASSYLRNSYGYTF
>-|TRBV4-2|TRBD2|TRBJ2-5
TGTGCCAGCAGCCAAGAGGCTAGCGGGGAGACCCAGTACTTC
CASSQEASGETQYF
>once|TRBV7-9|TRBD1|TRBJ1-2
TGTGCCAGCAGCGGGACAGGACTCAACTATGGCTACACCTTC
CASSGTGLNYGYTF
>-|TRBV2|-|TRBJ1-6
TGTGCCAGCATGTGGGGCTCGGAGGGGTACAATTCACCCCTCCACTTT
CASMWGSEGYNSPLHF
>-|TRBV10-3|TRBD1|TRBJ1-1
TGTGCCATCAGTGACCTGACAGGGGGCACTGAAGCTTTCTTT
CAISDLTGGTEAFF
>-|TRBV4-3|TRBD2|TRBJ2-3
TGCGCCAGCAGCCAAGATTTGGGCGGGGGGGTAGAAGATACGCAGTATTTT
CASSQDLGGGVEDTQYF
>-|TRBV19|-|TRBJ1-2
TGTGCCAGTAGACTTGTGGACTATGGCTACACCTTC
CASRLVDYGYTF
>-|TRBV4-3|-|TRBJ2-5
TGCGCCAGCAGCCAAGGAACAGGGATACAAGAGACCCAGTACTTC
CASSQGTGIQETQYF
>-|TRBV2|TRBD1|TRBJ2-3
TGTGCCAGCCGGGACAGGGGAACAGATACGCAGTATTTT
CASRDRGTDTQYF
>few|TRBV25-1|-|TRBJ1-1
TGTGCCAGCAGGAAACGGGGGGACTCGAACACTGAAGCTTTCTTT
CASRKRGDSNTEAFF
>-|TRBV10-3|TRBD2|TRBJ2-7
TGTGCCGCCAGCGGGGTGGCCACCCCTACTACCTACGAGCAGTACTTC
CAASGVATPTTYEQYF
>-|TRBV12-5|TRBD1|TRBJ1-1
TGTGCTAGTGGTTCAGGGGCTGGGACAGGGGATGAAGCTTTCTTT
CASGSGAGTGDEAFF
>-|TRBV2|TRBD1|TRBJ1-6
TGTGCCAGCAGGGACAGGGGCGCTTGGAATTCACCCCTCCACTTT
CASRDRGAWNSPLHF
>-|TRBV6-1|-|TRBJ1-1
TGTGCCAGCAGTGAAAAGGTGGAGGGGATACCTTTCTTT
CASSEKVEGIPFF
>-|TRBV2|-|TRBJ1-1
TGTGCCAAAGACAGGAACACTGAAGCTTTCTTT
CAKDRNTEAFF
>-|TRBV10-2|-|TRBJ1-2
TGCGCCAGCAGTGAGTCCCAGGTTAATGGCTACACCTTC
CASSESQVNGYTF
>-|TRBV7-9|TRBD2|TRBJ2-7
TGTGCCAGCAGCTCCGGGACTAGCTCCCGCGAGCAGTACTTC
CASSSGTSSREQYF